One and the same sample provided the 2 T cell receptor beta chains below, sequenced in a study of cytomegalovirus exposure and HLA in healthy donors. With 60 Vbeta and 13 Jbeta primers, the PCR was carried out. Libraries were prepared by immunoSEQ multiplex PCR; TCRdb keeps only in-frame clonotypes and omits some of them. The sample shows about 180,000 clones, 76% of them seen only once. Input material: PBMCs. Every receptor here comes from a young man in good health and CMV-seronegative.

The V and J genes are TRBV18 and TRBJ1-6, with 8 nucleotides matching TRBD1. The CDR3 length is 18 residues. V shed 6 bases, J shed 9 bases, and the junction held 19 bases outside the gene matches. Germline loops: CDR1 KGHSH, CDR2 LQKENI. Here the CDR3 DNA reads TGTGCCAGCTCGTACGCAGGGGGCTCAGGACTTAGTGGTTCACCCCTCCACTTT. The encoded protein is CASSYAGGSGLSGSPLHF.

This clone has just a few counts. This sequence joins TRBV28 and TRBJ1-1; no firm D call. Trimming took off 3 bases at V and 6 bases at J, with 23 bases between the two ends. The CDR3 contains 17 residues. The V gene's germline CDR1 is MDHEN and CDR2 SYDVKM. CDR3 DNA sequence: TGTGCCAGCAGTTTTAATAGAGGTTGGAGGGAAGCCGCTGAAGCTTTCTTT. Its protein is CASSFNRGWREAAEAFF.